A single sample gave rise to the 2 T cell receptor beta chains below, sequenced in a study of cytomegalovirus exposure and HLA in healthy donors. PCR involved 60 Vbeta and 13 Jbeta primers. Produced via immunoSEQ multiplex PCR; TCRdb's table is partial and in-frame only. The sample has about 150,000 clones, 85% seen once. Specimen: PBMCs. These receptors were obtained from a boy aged 2 to 10 in good health and CMV-seronegative.

This chain links TRBV19 with TRBJ2-3, with 7 bases that match TRBD2. CDR3 length: 15 amino acids. Trimming took 0 bases from V and 4 from J; bases not matched to a gene: 4. The germline gives CDR1 LNHDA, CDR2 SQIVND (reference sequence). The CDR3 spells CASSIEGLAADTQYF. As DNA, the CDR3 is TGTGCCAGTAGTATAGAAGGCCTAGCGGCAGATACGCAGTATTTT.

This clone has more than one count but fewer than ten. This sequence joins TRBV28 and TRBJ2-5, with 11 bases lining up with TRBD1. This CDR3 has 15 amino acids. With V trimmed by 2 bases and J by 8 bases, 7 bases remained unmatched. Germline CDR1 and CDR2: MDHEN and SYDVKM. The CDR3 reads CASSLPPGQGATQYF. In nucleotides, the CDR3 is TGTGCCAGCAGTTTACCCCCCGGACAGGGGGCCACCCAGTACTTC. The whole variable domain, remainder taken from reference TRBV28 and TRBJ2-5, is DVKVTQSSRYLVKRTGEKVFLECVQDMDHENMFWYRQDPGLGLRLIYFSYDVKMKEKGDIPEGYSVSREKKERFSLILESASTNQTSMYLCASSLPPGQGATQYFGPGTRLLVL.